This T cell receptor (beta chain) emerged from a study of shared clonotypes between healthy human individuals. Study outcomes and limitations: Generation probability values for non-shared clonotypes were lower than those for clonotypes shared by all four donors.

The germline CDR1 and CDR2 sequences are SGHVS and FQNEAQ. V trimming: 4 bases; J trimming: 4 bases; junction bases outside the gene matches: 10. The CDR3 length is 16 residues. This clone was found a few times. Its antigen remains unknown. Deep-level settings were used for running the assay. Methods used by the authors: Filtering differed for immunoSEQ, which gave only junction sequences without quality scores. Profiling relied on immunoSEQ multiplex PCR, and the TCRdb table lists in-frame clones only, not all of them. The V and J calls and clone size are taken from that table; D and trimming were inferred from the DNA. The sample carries millions of clones, 85% to 95% recorded once.

The chain is built from TRBV7-8 and TRBJ1-5; 7 bases line up with TRBD1. The receptor's source is a man younger than 35 in good health. The sequenced sample was naive CD4+ T cells sorted from blood. Subset meaning: CD45RA+ positively selected. CDR3: CASSSQTGTVNQPQHF. The CDR3 DNA is TGTGCCAGCAGCTCACAGACCGGGACAGTAAATCAGCCCCAGCATTTT.